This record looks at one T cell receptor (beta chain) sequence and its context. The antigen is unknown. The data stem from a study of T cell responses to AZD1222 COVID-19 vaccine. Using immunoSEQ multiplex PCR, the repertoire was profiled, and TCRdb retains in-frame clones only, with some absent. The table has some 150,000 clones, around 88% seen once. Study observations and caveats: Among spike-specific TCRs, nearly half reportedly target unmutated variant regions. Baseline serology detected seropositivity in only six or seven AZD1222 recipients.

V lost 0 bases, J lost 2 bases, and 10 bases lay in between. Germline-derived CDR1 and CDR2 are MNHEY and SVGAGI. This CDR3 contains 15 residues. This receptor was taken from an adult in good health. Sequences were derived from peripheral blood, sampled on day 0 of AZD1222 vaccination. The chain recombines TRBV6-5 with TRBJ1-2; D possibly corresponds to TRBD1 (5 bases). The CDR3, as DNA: TGTGCCAGCAGTTACTCCCTCGGGGCGAACTATGGCTACACCTTC. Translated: CASSYSLGANYGYTF.